This passage covers 11 T cell receptor beta chains from one sample sequenced in a study of monozygotic twins with inflammatory bowel disease. From its re-call of the 5' RACE reads, TCRdb lists each CDR3 protein once, without DNA. The clone table shows 300,000 to 400,000 distinct CDR3 sequences, with the ten largest holding 2% to 2.5%. What was sequenced was blood. The receptors derive from a human donor with ulcerative colitis or Crohn's disease, or a healthy co-twin of an affected twin (not recorded which).

The chain couples TRBV5-5 to TRBJ1-1. CDR1 SGHKS and CDR2 YYEKEE come from the germline V gene (reference sequence). The CDR3 is 13 amino acids. The CDR3 loop is CASSLIVGTEAFF.

This chain joins TRBV7-9 and TRBJ2-2; as DNA is missing, the TRBD2 call by TCRdb cannot be tested. In germline, CDR1 is SEHNR, CDR2 FQNEAQ (reference sequence). This CDR3 is 16 amino acids long. The CDR3 loop reads CASSFSGRRNTGELFF.

CDR3 sequence reads: CASNAPADRVTRGQYF. V gene TRBV6-1 combines with J gene TRBJ2-7; TCRdb lists TRBD1, though no DNA is available to test this call. This CDR3 spans 16 amino acids. Germline loops: CDR1 MNHNS, CDR2 SASEGT.

The gene calls are TRBV12-3 or TRBV12-4 and TRBJ1-1; TCRdb's D call, TRBD1, is unchecked because there is no DNA. The CDR3 length is 15 residues. The CDR3 sequence is CASRISWDGNTEAFF.

The chain uses TRBV7-2 and TRBJ2-3. The CDR3 loop spans 13 amino acids. The V gene's germline CDR1 is SGHTA and CDR2 FQGNSA. CDR3 region: CASSLAADRNRYF.

The chain employs TRBV29-1 and TRBJ1-2; TCRdb names TRBD1, which stays unverified in the absence of DNA. In germline, CDR1 is SQVTM, CDR2 ANQGSEA. The CDR3 totals 13 residues. CDR3 sequence: CSVGGGEFMGYTF.

This chain uses TRBV3-1 with TRBJ2-5. Germline V lookup: CDR1 LGHDT, CDR2 YNNKEL (reference sequence). The CDR3 extends over 15 amino acids. The CDR3 spells CASSQGVEYRETQYF.

V usage is TRBV7-9 and J usage is TRBJ2-7; TCRdb lists TRBD1, though no DNA is available to test this call. The CDR3 length is 14 residues. Looked up from germline, CDR1 is SEHNR and CDR2 is FQNEAQ (reference sequence). CDR3 loop: CASSSSPTDYEQYF.

J is TRBJ2-3 and V is TRBV11-2. CDR1 is SGHAT, CDR2 FQNNGV, per germline. CDR3 size: 13 residues. The CDR3 loop reads CASSLEFTDTQYF.

The chain couples TRBV14 to TRBJ1-2; with no DNA, the TCRdb D assignment of TRBD1 cannot be verified. This CDR3 is built from 14 residues. Per the germline V gene, CDR1 is SGHDN and CDR2 is FVKESK. The CDR3 loop is CASSHPRSNYGYTF.

The chain employs TRBV20-1 and TRBJ2-7; no DNA is available, so the TRBD1 call from TCRdb remains unchecked. This CDR3 spans 14 amino acids. Per the germline V gene, CDR1 is DFQATT and CDR2 is SNEGSKA (reference sequence). CDR3 in amino acids: CSARGRGRVDEQYF.